This record covers a single TCR beta chain. Its cognate antigen is unknown. The germline V gene has CDR1 SGHNT and CDR2 YYREEE (reference sequence). CDR3 length equals 13 residues. V dropped 7 bases and J dropped 5 bases, with 15 bases sitting between them. Assay: immunoSEQ multiplex PCR; the TCRdb copy retains only in-frame clones and omits some. The table records roughly 30,000 clones, more than 75% of them present only once. This sample was taken from a study of somatic mutations in cytotoxic T cells in rheumatoid arthritis. Study-level results: Any difference in CD8+ T-cell clonality between patients who had rheumatoid arthritis and healthy controls who were age-matched was not statistically significant.

V is TRBV5-4 and J is TRBJ1-1; D is perhaps TRBD1 (5 bases). The sequenced material came from CD8+ T cells sorted from blood. This clonotype originated in an adult with rheumatoid arthritis. The CDR3 spells CASGVYSGTEAFF. CDR3 DNA: TGTGCCAGCGGAGTGTATTCAGGGACTGAAGCTTTCTTT.